Presented here are 10 T cell receptor beta chains from one specimen sequenced in a study of Graves' ophthalmopathy and Graves' hyperthyroidism (dated 2018 in TCRdb). Reads for this sample came from an Illumina HiSeq 2000. TCR beta CDR3 regions were amplified from RNA transcripts for repertoire sequencing. The first round of RT-PCR was done with HTBI primers and the Qiagen OneStep RT-PCR kit, and was followed by a second round of multiplex PCR, then size selection and purification. In-frame beta chains were kept once TCRdb had trimmed the public reads at Q25 with fastp and called clones with MiXCR. Entries that share a CDR3 protein sequence are merged under the most common genes and DNA. This sample has 650,000 to 900,000 distinct CDR3 sequences in its table, and about 44% of those were observed once. The top ten hold roughly 46% of the sample. Material: peripheral blood. The receptor source for this set is an adult man with Graves' ophthalmopathy.

This clonotype was observed at least ten times. The V gene is TRBV10-3, the J gene TRBJ1-6, with D perhaps matching TRBD1 (5 bases). V lost 2 bases and J lost 9, with 11 bases in between. The germline gives CDR1 ENHRY, CDR2 SYGVKD. The CDR3 totals 14 residues. CDR3 in amino acids: CAISEGDSRSPLHF. CDR3 bases: TGTGCCATCAGTGAGGGAGACAGTCGTTCACCCCTCCACTTT.

Ten or more counts support this clonotype. This chain uses TRBV4-2 with TRBJ1-1, with a tentative D call TRBD1 (5 bases). Germline V gene data show CDR1 as LGHNA and CDR2 as YNFKEQ. The CDR3 consists of 15 residues. V was trimmed by 1 base and J by 1 base, leaving 10 bases between them. In DNA, the CDR3 is TGTGCCAGCAGCCAAGGGGACGGTGGGAACACTGAAGCTTTCTTT. It yields the protein CASSQGDGGNTEAFF.

In nucleotides, the CDR3 is TGTGCCATCAGTTTGGAACCCTACGAGCAGTACTTC. Amino acid sequence: CAISLEPYEQYF. This chain connects TRBV10-3 to TRBJ2-7, with D unresolved. The V end lost 5 bases, the J end lost 2 bases, and 7 bases lay between the germline ends. This CDR3 has 12 amino acids. Germline V gives CDR1 ENHRY, CDR2 SYGVKD.

As concerns this clonotype: The junction departs from germline at one end; a sequencing error may be responsible. J is TRBJ1-5 and V is TRBV24-1; D is unclear. The length of the CDR3 is 13 residues. The germline V gene has CDR1 KGHDR and CDR2 SFDVKD. The CDR3 DNA reads TGTGCCAGCAGTGAAGAAGTTTATCAGCCCCAGCATTTT. It encodes CASSEEVYQPQHF.

This clonotype has a count of ten or more. The chain uses TRBV6-1 and TRBJ1-6; D is unresolved. The CDR3 is made up of 11 amino acids. The germline CDR1 and CDR2 sequences are MNHNS and SASEGT. Trimming took 0 bases from V and 10 from J, leaving 1 base between them. The CDR3 here is CASSEASPLHF. In nucleotides, the CDR3 is TGTGCCAGCAGTGAAGCATCACCCCTCCACTTT.

This clonotype has at least ten counts. V and J are TRBV10-3 and TRBJ1-4; a possible D gene is TRBD1 (5 bases). This CDR3 comprises 13 residues. V was cut by 6 bases and J by 5 bases, with 10 bases left in between. Looked up from germline, CDR1 is ENHRY and CDR2 is SYGVKD. The chain's CDR3 is CAISQQENEKLFF. CDR3 in DNA: TGTGCCATCAGCCAACAGGAAAATGAAAAACTGTTTTTT.

The gene calls are TRBV20-1 and TRBJ2-5; TRBD1 matches 10 bases. The CDR3 is made up of 12 amino acids. Germline V gene data show CDR1 as DFQATT and CDR2 as SNEGSKA (reference sequence). The trim removed 5 bases at V and 3 bases at J, leaving 0 bases unmatched. The CDR3 is CSAGTGEETQYF. CDR3 coding DNA: TGCAGTGCTGGGACAGGGGAAGAGACCCAGTACTTC.

The chain is built from TRBV25-1 and TRBJ1-4; D not resolved. Germline CDR1 is MGHDK and CDR2 is SYGVNS. This CDR3 region has 13 residues. Trimming removed 11 bases from V and 7 bases from J, with 17 bases in between. The CDR3 loop is CACLGGAREKLFF. For the CDR3, the DNA is TGTGCCTGTTTGGGTGGCGCGCGTGAAAAACTGTTTTTT. The whole variable domain, remainder taken from reference TRBV25-1 and TRBJ1-4, is EADIYQTPRYLVIGTGKKITLECSQTMGHDKMYWYQQDPGMELHLIHYSYGVNSTEKGDLSSESTVSRIRTEHFPLTLESARPSHTSQYLCACLGGAREKLFFGSGTQLSVL.

Concerning this clonotype itself: This may be a read error: a much more frequent sequence differs by one nucleotide. V usage is TRBV11-1 and J usage is TRBJ2-5; 8 bases fit TRBD1. Germline V gives CDR1 SGHAT, CDR2 FQDESV (reference sequence). V lost 2 bases to trimming and J lost 5 bases; unmatched junction nucleotides: 10. This CDR3 has 16 amino acids. The CDR3 loop reads CASSLPPGQGSETQYF. CDR3 DNA: TGTGCCAGCAGCTTACCCCCCGGACAGGGAAGTGAGACCCAGTACTTC.

This chain links TRBV29-1 with TRBJ2-2; D not certain. Trimming shortened V by 4 bases and J by 2 bases, and 5 bases separated the two germline ends. CDR1 is SQVTM, CDR2 ANQGSEA, per germline. The CDR3 runs to 12 residues. This chain's CDR3 is CSVGENTGELFF. CDR3 nucleotide sequence: TGCAGCGTTGGAGAAAACACCGGGGAGCTGTTTTTT.